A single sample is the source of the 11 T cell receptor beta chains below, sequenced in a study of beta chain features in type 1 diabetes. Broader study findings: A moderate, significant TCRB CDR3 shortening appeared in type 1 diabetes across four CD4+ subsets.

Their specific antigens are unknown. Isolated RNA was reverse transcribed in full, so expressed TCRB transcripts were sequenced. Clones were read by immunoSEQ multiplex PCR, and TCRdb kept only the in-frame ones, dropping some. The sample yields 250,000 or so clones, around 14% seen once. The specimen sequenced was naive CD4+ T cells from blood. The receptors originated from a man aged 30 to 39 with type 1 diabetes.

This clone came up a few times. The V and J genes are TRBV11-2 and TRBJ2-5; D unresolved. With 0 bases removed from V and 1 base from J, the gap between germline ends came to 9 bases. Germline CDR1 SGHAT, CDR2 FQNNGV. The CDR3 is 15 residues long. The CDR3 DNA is TGTGCCAGCAGCTTAGAACGGGTATTCCAAGAGACCCAGTACTTC. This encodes CASSLERVFQETQYF.

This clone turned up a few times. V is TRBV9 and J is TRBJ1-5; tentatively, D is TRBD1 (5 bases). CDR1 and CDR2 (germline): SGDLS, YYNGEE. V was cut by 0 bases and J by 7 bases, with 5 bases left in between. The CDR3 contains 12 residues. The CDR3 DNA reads TGTGCCAGCAGCGTAGCAGGGCAGCCCCAGCATTTT. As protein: CASSVAGQPQHF.

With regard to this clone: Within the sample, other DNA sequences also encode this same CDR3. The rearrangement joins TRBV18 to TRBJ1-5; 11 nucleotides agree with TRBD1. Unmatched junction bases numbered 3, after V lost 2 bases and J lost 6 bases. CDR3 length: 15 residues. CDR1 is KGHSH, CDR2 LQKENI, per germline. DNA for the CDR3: TGTGCCAGCTCACCAGGGACAGGGGGGAGTCAGCCCCAGCATTTT. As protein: CASSPGTGGSQPQHF.

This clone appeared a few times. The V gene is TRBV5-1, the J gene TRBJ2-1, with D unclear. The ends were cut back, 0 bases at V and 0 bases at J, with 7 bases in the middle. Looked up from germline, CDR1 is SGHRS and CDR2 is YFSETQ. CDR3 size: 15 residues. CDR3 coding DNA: TGCGCCAGCAGCTTGGCACTTAGCTCCTACAATGAGCAGTTCTTC. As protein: CASSLALSSYNEQFF.

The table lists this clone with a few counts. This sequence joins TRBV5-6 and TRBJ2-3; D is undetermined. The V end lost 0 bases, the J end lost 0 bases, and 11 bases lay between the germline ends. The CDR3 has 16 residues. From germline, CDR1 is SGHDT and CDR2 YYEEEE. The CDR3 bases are TGTGCCAGCAGCTTGGTGGTAGTCTCTAGCACAGATACGCAGTATTTT. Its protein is CASSLVVVSSTDTQYF.

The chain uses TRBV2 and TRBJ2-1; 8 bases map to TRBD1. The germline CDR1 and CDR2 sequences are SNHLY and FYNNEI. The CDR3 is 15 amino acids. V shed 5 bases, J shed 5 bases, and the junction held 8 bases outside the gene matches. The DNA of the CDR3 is TGTGCCAGCAGTTACGACAGGGGAGGAAACAATGAGCAGTTCTTC. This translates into CASSYDRGGNNEQFF.

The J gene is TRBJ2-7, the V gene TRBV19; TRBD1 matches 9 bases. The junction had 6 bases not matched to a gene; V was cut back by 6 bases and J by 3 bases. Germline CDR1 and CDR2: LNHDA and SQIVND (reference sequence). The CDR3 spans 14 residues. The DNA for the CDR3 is TGTGCCAGTAGCCTGGGACAGGGTGGCTACGAGCAGTACTTC. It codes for CASSLGQGGYEQYF.

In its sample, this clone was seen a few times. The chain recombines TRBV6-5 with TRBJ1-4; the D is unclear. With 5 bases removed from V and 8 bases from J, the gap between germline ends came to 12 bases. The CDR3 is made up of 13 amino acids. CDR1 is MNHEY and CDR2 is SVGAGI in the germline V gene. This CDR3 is CASSREGSEKLFF. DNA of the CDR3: TGTGCCAGCAGTCGAGAGGGATCGGAAAAACTGTTTTTT.

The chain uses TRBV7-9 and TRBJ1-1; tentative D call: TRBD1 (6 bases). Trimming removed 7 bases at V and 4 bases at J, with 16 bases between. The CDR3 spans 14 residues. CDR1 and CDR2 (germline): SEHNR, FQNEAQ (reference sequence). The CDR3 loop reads CASTLGQGSTEAFF. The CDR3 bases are TGTGCCAGCACCCTGGGGCAGGGGAGCACTGAAGCTTTCTTT.

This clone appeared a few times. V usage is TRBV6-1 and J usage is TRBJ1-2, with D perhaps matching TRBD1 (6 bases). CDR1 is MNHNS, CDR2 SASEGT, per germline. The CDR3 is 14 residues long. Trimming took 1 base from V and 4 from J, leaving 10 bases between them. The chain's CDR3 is CASSEGTVPYGYTF. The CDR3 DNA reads TGTGCCAGCAGTGAAGGGACAGTCCCCTATGGCTACACCTTC.

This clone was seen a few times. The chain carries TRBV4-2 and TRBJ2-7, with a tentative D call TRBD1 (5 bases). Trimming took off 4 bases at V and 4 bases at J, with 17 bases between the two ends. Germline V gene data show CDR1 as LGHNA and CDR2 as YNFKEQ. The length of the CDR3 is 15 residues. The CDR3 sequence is CASSPTVGRAYEQYF. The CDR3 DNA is TGTGCCAGCAGCCCCACCGTCGGCAGGGCGTACGAGCAGTACTTC.